This T cell receptor beta chain was recovered during a study of cytomegalovirus exposure and HLA in healthy donors. Trimming took 4 bases from V and 1 from J, leaving 7 bases between them. Germline V gives CDR1 MRHNA, CDR2 SNTAGT. This CDR3 has 13 amino acids. The sample holds a few counts of this clone. PCR was performed using 60 Vbeta and 13 Jbeta primers. Measured with immunoSEQ multiplex PCR; TCRdb has only the in-frame clones, and not every one. This sample yields approximately 100,000 clones, of which about four fifths are seen a single time; roughly 7.7% belongs to the top ten. This receptor was taken from a human donor in good health. V and J are TRBV6-4 and TRBJ1-1, with a tentative D call TRBD1 (6 bases). Source material: PBMCs. CDR3 DNA: TGTGCCAGCAGTGTGGACAGGAACACTGAAGCTTTCTTT. Its protein product is CASSVDRNTEAFF.